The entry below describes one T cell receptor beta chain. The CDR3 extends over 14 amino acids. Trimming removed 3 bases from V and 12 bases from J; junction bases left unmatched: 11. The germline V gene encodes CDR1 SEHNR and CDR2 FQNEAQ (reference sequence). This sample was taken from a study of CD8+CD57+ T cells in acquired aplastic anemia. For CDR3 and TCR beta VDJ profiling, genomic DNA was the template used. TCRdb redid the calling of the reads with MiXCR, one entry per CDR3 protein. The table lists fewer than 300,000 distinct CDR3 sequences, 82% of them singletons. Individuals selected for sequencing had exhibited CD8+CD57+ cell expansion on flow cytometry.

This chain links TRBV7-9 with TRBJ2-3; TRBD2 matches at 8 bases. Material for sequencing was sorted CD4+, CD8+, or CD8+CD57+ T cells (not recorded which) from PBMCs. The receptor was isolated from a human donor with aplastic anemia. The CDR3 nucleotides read TGTGCCAGCAGCTTGGCGGGAGGTCACGATAGCCAGTATTTT. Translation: CASSLAGGHDSQYF.